This TCR beta chain was obtained from a study of T cells after yellow fever vaccination (dated by TCRdb to the late 2010s). Broadly, across the study: Libraries from fractions with low cell numbers were prepared with the SMART-Seq v4 Ultra Low Input RNA kit. To follow T-cell clones before and after primary and booster YFV17D yellow fever vaccination, bulk TCR alpha and beta repertoires were sequenced over time. Bulk PBMC replicates and cell subsets were isolated from blood drawn at multiple timepoints before and after both primary and secondary immunization. Two healthy male donors, one aged 18 to 30 and one aged 30 to 40 years, made up the cohort. Summary of the overall study and its limitations: Compared with the primary T-cell response, the secondary T-cell response was faster but weaker, reaching its peak on day 5 rather than on day 15. A small fraction of clonotypes showed up in both the CD4 and CD8 compartments, probably as a result of convergent recombination. Because abundant contaminating clonotypes from the bulk population could be contained in FACS-sorted repertoires, computational filtering was required. Most clones expanded after primary vaccination were re-detected after the booster (almost 98% of CD4 and around nine tenths of CD8), suggesting broad memory maintenance. Because the study included only a couple of donors, the extent to which the findings can be generalized is limited.

This clonotype was detected ten times or more. Its cognate antigen has yet to be identified. No clone much larger than this one lies a single base away; base qualities are absent. Including cysteine and phenylalanine, the CDR3 has 13 amino acids. The kept DNA is CDR3 alone, 39 bases in frame from the first base. V is pared back by 0 bases and J by 9 bases, with 6 bases lying between the germline termini. The germline V gene provides CDR1 LGHNA and CDR2 YSLEER. Sequencing took place on an Illumina NovaSeq 6000. TCR cDNA was synthesized by 5'RACE template switching, which introduced a universal primer site and unique molecular identifiers. Priming of cDNA synthesis was performed from both the TCR alpha and TCR beta constant segments. Library amplification used two PCR steps, and the second PCR step added sample barcodes and sequencing adapters. Sequencing of libraries was done on Illumina HiSeq 2500 (2x100 bp) or NovaSeq (2x150 bp). As for the authors' bioinformatics: MIGEC was used to demultiplex reads and collapse the reads into UMI consensus sequences, and MiXCR was used for V(D)J alignment. Vaccine-responding clonotypes were identified with edgeR using replicate PBMC samples, with FDR below 0.01 and a log2 fold change above 5 up to day 15 being required. CD4 or CD8 identity was assigned to each bulk clonotype according to whether the clonotype was present at higher abundance in the sequenced CD4 repertoire or the sequenced CD8 repertoire. TCRdb took the public reads, trimmed them with fastp at Q25, ran MiXCR for clone calling and kept in-frame beta chains. Entries are consolidated by CDR3 protein sequence, retaining the most common genes and DNA. Clone size and V and J calls follow TCRdb, not the original study. The sample table shows approximately 240,000 distinct CDR3 sequences, and roughly 4% are seen once. The ten largest clones represent around a fifth of the sample.

What the treatment or condition label conveys for this sample: live attenuated yellow fever vaccine strain. Two biological replicates of bulk PBMCs were collected at each blood-draw timepoint. PBMCs were isolated from peripheral blood using a standard Ficoll-Paque protocol. TriZol was used to extract RNA from bulk PBMCs, from CD4 and CD8 fractions, and from dextramer-positive and dextramer-negative fractions. The source is a man between 18 and 35 years old who received the YFV17D yellow fever vaccine. The specimen was PBMCs, collected 15 days after the yellow fever booster vaccination. The sequence joins TRBV4-3 to TRBJ1-6; there is no confident call for the D gene. The DNA reads TGCGCCAGCAGCCAAGATCTATTTTCACCCCTCCACTTT. Its protein reads: CASSQDLFSPLHF.